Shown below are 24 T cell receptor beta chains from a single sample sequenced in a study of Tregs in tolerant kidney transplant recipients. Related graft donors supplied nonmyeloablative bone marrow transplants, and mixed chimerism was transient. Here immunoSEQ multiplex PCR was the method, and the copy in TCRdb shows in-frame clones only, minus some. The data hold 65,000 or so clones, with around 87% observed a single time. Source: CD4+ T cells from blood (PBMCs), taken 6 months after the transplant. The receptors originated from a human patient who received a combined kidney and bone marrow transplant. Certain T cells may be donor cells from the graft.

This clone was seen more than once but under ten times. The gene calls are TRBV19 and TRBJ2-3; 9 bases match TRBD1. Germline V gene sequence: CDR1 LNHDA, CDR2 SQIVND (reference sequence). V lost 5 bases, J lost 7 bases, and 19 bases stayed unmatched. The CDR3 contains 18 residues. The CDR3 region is CASSLSLNPGQGGHTQYF. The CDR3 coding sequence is TGTGCCAGTAGTCTCTCCCTGAATCCGGGACAGGGCGGGCATACGCAGTATTTT.

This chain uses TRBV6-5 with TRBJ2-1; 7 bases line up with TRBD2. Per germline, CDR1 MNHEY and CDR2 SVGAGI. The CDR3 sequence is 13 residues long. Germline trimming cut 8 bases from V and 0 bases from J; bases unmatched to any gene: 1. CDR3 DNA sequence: TGTGCCAGCGGGGGGGACTCCTACAATGAGCAGTTCTTC. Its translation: CASGGDSYNEQFF.

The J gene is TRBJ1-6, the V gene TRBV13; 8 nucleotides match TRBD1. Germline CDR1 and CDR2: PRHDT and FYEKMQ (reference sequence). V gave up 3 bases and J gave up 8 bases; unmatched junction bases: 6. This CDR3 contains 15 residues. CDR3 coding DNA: TGTGCCAGCAGCTTGAGGACAGGGAATGATTCACCCCTCCACTTT. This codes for CASSLRTGNDSPLHF.

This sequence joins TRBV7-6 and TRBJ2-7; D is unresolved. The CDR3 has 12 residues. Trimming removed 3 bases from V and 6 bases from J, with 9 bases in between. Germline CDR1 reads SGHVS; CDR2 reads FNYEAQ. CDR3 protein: CASSFSGGEQYF. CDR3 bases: TGTGCCAGCAGCTTCTCCGGCGGCGAGCAGTACTTC.

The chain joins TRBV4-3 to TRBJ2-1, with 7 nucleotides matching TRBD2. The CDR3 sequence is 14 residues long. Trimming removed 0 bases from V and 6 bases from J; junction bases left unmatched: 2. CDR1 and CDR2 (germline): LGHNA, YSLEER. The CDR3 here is CASSQETSINEQFF. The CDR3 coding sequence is TGCGCCAGCAGCCAAGAGACTAGCATCAATGAGCAGTTCTTC.

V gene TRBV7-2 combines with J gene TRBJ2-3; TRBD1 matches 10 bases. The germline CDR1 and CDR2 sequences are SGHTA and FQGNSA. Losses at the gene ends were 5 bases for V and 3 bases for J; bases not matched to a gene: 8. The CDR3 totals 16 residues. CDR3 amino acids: CASSRAGTGVTDTQYF. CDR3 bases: TGTGCCAGCAGCCGTGCCGGGACAGGGGTTACAGATACGCAGTATTTT.

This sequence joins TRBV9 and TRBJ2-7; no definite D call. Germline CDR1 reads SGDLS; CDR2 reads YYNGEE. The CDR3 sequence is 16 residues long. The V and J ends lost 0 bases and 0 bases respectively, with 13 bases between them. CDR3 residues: CASSVGYRVNSYEQYF. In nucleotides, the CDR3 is TGTGCCAGCAGCGTAGGATATCGGGTCAACTCCTACGAGCAGTACTTC.

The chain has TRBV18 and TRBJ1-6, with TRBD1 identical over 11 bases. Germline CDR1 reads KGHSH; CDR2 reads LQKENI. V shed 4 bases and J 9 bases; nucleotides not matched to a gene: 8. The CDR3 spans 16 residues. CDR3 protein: CASSLGTGGVFSPLHF. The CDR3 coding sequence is TGTGCCAGCTCACTGGGGACAGGGGGAGTTTTTTCACCCCTCCACTTT.

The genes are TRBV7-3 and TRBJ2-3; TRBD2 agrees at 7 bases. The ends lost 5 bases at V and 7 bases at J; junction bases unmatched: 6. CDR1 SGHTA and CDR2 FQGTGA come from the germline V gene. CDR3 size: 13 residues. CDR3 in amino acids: CASSRTRANTQYF. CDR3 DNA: TGTGCCAGCAGCAGGACTAGAGCGAATACGCAGTATTTT.

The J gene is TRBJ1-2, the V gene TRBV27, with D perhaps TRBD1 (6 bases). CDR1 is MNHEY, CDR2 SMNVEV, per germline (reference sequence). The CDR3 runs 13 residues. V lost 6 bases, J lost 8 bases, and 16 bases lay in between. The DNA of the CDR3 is TGTGCCAGCAGAAGCGACAGGACGATCGGCTACACCTTC. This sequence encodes CASRSDRTIGYTF.

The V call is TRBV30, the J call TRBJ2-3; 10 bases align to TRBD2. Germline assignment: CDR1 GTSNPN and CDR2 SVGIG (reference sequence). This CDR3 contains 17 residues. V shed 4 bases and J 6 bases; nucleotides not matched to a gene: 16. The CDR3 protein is CAWNRGMGAGGKDTQYF. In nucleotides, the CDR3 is TGTGCCTGGAACAGGGGAATGGGAGCGGGGGGGAAGGATACGCAGTATTTT.

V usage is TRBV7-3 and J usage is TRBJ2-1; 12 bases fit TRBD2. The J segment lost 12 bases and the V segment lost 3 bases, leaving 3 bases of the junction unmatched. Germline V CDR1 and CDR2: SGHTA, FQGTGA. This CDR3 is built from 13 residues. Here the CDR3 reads CASSFGLAGWQFF. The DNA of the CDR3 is TGTGCCAGCAGCTTCGGACTAGCGGGATGGCAGTTCTTC. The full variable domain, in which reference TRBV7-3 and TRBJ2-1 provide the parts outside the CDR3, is GAGVSQTPSNKVTEKGKYVELRCDPISGHTALYWYRQSLGQGPEFLIYFQGTGAADDSGLPNDRFFAVRPEGSVSTLKIQRTERGDSAVYLCASSFGLAGWQFFGPGTRLTVL.

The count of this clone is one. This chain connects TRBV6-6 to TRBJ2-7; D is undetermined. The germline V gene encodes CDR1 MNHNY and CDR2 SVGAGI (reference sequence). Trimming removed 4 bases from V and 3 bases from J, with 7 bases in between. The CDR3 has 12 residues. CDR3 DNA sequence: TGTGCCAGCAGTTCTAGTGGCTACGAGCAGTACTTC. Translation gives CASSSSGYEQYF.

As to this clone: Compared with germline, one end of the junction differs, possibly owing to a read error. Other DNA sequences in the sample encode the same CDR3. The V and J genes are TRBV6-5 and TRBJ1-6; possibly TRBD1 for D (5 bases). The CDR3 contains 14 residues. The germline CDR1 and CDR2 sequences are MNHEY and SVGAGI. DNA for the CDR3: TGTGCCAGCAGTTACGTAGACAGTTATTCCCCCCTCCACTTT. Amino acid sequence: CASSYVDSYSPLHF.

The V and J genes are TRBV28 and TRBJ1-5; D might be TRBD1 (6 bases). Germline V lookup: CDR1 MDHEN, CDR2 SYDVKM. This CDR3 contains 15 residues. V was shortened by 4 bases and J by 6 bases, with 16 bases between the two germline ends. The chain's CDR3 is CASSSIIQGSQPQHF. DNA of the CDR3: TGTGCCAGCAGTTCTATTATACAGGGAAGTCAGCCCCAGCATTTT.

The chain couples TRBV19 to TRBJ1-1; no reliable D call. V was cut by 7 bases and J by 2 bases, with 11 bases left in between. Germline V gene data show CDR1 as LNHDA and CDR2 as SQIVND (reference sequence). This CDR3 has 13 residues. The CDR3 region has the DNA TGTGCCAGTAAGTTCGCAGAAAACACTGAAGCTTTCTTT. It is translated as CASKFAENTEAFF.

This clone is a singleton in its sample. The CDR3 DNA follows: TGTGCCAGCAGCCGGGGGGTGGAGGATGGCTACACCTTC. Protein product: CASSRGVEDGYTF. The J gene is TRBJ1-2, the V gene TRBV7-6; the D gene is possibly TRBD1 (5 bases). The CDR3 runs 13 residues. The germline V gene encodes CDR1 SGHVS and CDR2 FNYEAQ. V dropped 5 bases and J dropped 6 bases, with 13 bases sitting between them.

Written as DNA, the CDR3 is TGTGCCAGCAGGGAGGTCACCTACGAGCAGTACTTC. Translating gives CASREVTYEQYF. This chain joins TRBV2 and TRBJ2-7, with D possibly matching TRBD2 (5 bases). Germline assignment: CDR1 SNHLY and CDR2 FYNNEI. Trimming took off 6 bases at V and 2 bases at J, with 8 bases between the two ends. The CDR3 runs to 12 residues.

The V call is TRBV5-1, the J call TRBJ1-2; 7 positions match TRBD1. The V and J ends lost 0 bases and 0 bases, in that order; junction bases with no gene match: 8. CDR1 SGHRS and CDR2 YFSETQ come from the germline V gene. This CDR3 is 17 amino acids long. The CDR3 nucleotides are TGCGCCAGCAGCTTGGAAACCGGGACAGTAGCTAACTATGGCTACACCTTC. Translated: CASSLETGTVANYGYTF.

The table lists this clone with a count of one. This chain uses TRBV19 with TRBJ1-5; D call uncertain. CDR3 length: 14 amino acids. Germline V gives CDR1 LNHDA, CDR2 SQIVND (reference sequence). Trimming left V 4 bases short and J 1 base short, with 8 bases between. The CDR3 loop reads CASSRRASNQPQHF. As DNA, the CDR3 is TGTGCCAGTAGTAGGAGGGCGAGCAATCAGCCCCAGCATTTT.

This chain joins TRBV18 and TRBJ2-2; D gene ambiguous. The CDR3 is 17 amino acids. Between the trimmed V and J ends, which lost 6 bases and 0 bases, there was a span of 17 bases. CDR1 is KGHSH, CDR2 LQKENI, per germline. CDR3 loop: CASSPNRRPANTGELFF. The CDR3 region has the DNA TGTGCCAGCTCGCCAAACAGAAGACCAGCGAACACCGGGGAGCTGTTTTTT.

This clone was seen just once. The CDR3 DNA is TGTGCCAGCAGGTCGGGACTAGCAGGCAATGAGCAGTTCTTC. It codes for CASRSGLAGNEQFF. This chain links TRBV6-6 with TRBJ2-1, with 9 bases lining up with TRBD2. The V gene end was trimmed by 6 bases and the J gene end by 6 bases; junction bases not matched to a gene: 6. Germline CDR1 MNHNY, CDR2 SVGAGI (reference sequence). The CDR3 has 14 amino acids.

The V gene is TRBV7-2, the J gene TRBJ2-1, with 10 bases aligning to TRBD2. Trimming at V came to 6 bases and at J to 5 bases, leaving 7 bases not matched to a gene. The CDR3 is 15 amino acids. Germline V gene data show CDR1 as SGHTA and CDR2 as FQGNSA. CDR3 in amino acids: CASSFSGGTDNEQFF. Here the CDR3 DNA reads TGTGCCAGCAGTTTTAGCGGGGGGACAGACAATGAGCAGTTCTTC.

CDR3 amino acids: CASSQWGKATNEKLFF. The CDR3 region has the DNA TGTGCCAGCAGCCAGTGGGGCAAAGCAACTAATGAAAAACTGTTTTTT. The gene calls are TRBV7-8 and TRBJ1-4, with D perhaps matching TRBD1 (5 bases). V lost 5 bases, J lost 0 bases, and 13 bases lay in between. In germline, CDR1 is SGHVS, CDR2 FQNEAQ. The CDR3 extends over 16 amino acids.